Presented here are 5 T cell receptor beta chains from one specimen sequenced in a study of T cell responses to AZD1222 COVID-19 vaccine. Some clones are missing from TCRdb's copy, which holds only in-frame ones; the method was immunoSEQ multiplex PCR. The sample shows under 150,000 clones, around 93% of them seen only once. The specimen comprised peripheral blood, sampled on day 0 of AZD1222 vaccination. These receptors were taken from an adult in good health.

This rearrangement joins TRBV5-1 to TRBJ1-2, with D perhaps TRBD1 (6 bases). Trimming removed 2 bases from V and 4 bases from J, with 15 bases in between. Germline loops: CDR1 SGHRS, CDR2 YFSETQ. There are 15 residues in the CDR3. Here the CDR3 reads CASSFQGGLGYGYTF. The CDR3 DNA is TGCGCCAGCAGCTTCCAAGGGGGGCTTGGCTATGGCTACACCTTC.

V gene TRBV14 combines with J gene TRBJ1-4; D is perhaps TRBD1 (5 bases). The CDR3 is 16 amino acids. Germline V gene data show CDR1 as SGHDN and CDR2 as FVKESK. V was clipped by 4 bases and J by 7 bases, with 19 bases between them. The CDR3 sequence is CASSRGVRTQGEKLFF. The DNA of the CDR3 is TGTGCCAGCAGCCGAGGCGTTCGGACCCAGGGTGAAAAACTGTTTTTT.

The chain carries TRBV7-9 and TRBJ2-3, with a possible D match to TRBD1 (6 bases). Germline V CDR1 and CDR2: SEHNR, FQNEAQ (reference sequence). This CDR3 comprises 15 residues. V lost 1 base, J lost 2 bases, and 10 bases lay in between. CDR3 DNA sequence: TGTGCCAGCAGCTTAGGGGGGCTCCCCACAGATACGCAGTATTTT. It codes for CASSLGGLPTDTQYF.

The rearrangement joins TRBV4-3 to TRBJ2-5; no reliable D call. The V gene lost 2 bases and the J gene lost 3 bases, with 28 bases spanning the gap. CDR1 LGHNA and CDR2 YSLEER come from the germline V gene. The CDR3 length is 20 residues. CDR3 residues: CASSQSIYGRSEGPKETQYF. Written as DNA, the CDR3 is TGCGCCAGCAGCCAAAGCATCTACGGTAGGAGCGAAGGCCCCAAAGAGACCCAGTACTTC.

The rearrangement links TRBV6-1 to TRBJ1-4; D gene uncertain. Trimming took 3 bases from V and 0 from J, leaving 8 bases between them. This CDR3 spans 15 amino acids. Germline V gene lookup returns CDR1 MNHNS and CDR2 SASEGT. CDR3 loop: CASSEFGATNEKLFF. Here the CDR3 DNA reads TGTGCCAGCAGTGAGTTCGGGGCAACTAATGAAAAACTGTTTTTT.